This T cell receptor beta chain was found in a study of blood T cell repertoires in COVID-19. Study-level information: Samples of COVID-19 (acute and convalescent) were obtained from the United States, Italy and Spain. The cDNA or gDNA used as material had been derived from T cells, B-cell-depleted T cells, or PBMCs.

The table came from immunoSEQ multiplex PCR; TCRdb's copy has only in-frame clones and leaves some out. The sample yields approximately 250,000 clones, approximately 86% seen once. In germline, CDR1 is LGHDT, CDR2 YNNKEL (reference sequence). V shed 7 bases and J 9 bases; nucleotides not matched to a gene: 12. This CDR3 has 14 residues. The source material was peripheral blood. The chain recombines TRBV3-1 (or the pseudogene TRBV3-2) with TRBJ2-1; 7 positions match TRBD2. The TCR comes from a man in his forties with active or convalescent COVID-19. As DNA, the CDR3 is TGTGCCAGCAAAGGGGACTACCCTAACTTTGAGCAGTTCTTC. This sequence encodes CASKGDYPNFEQFF.